These 21 T cell receptor beta chains were sequenced from one sample in a study of shared clonotypes between healthy human individuals. Sequenced by immunoSEQ multiplex PCR; TCRdb stores in-frame clones only, minus some. Among about 610,000 clones listed, 95% to 96% were seen once. Naivety among CD8 cells was defined by CD45RO negativity and positive CCR7 selection, thereby excluding terminally differentiated effector memory CD45RA+ cells. Sequences were obtained from naive CD8+ T cells sorted from blood. The receptors derive from a young woman in good health.

The genes are TRBV28 and TRBJ1-5, with 8 positions matching TRBD1. Germline V gene sequence: CDR1 MDHEN, CDR2 SYDVKM. The CDR3 consists of 15 residues. The V segment lost 8 bases and the J segment 0 bases; nucleotides outside the gene matches: 6. DNA for the CDR3: TGTGCCAGCGGAACCCAGGGGGCTAGCAATCAGCCCCAGCATTTT. It translates to CASGTQGASNQPQHF.

The V call is TRBV27, the J call TRBJ2-7, with D unclear. The germline V gene has CDR1 MNHEY and CDR2 SMNVEV (reference sequence). This CDR3 spans 15 amino acids. V gave up 6 bases and J gave up 0 bases, with 15 bases separating them. Here the CDR3 DNA reads TGTGCCAGCAGCCCAGCGCCGTACAACTCCTACGAGCAGTACTTC. This gives the protein CASSPAPYNSYEQYF.

The rearrangement links TRBV29-1 to TRBJ2-2; D not certain. V lost 5 bases, J lost 0 bases, and 7 bases lay in between. The CDR3 runs to 13 residues. Germline V gene sequence: CDR1 SQVTM, CDR2 ANQGSEA. The CDR3 here is CSVIRSNTGELFF. CDR3 sequence (DNA): TGCAGCGTTATCAGGTCGAACACCGGGGAGCTGTTTTTT.

This clone was detected only once. The gene calls are TRBV15 and TRBJ2-7; D possibly corresponds to TRBD1 (6 bases). Germline assignment: CDR1 LNHNV and CDR2 YYDKDF (reference sequence). The CDR3 is made up of 13 amino acids. The ends were cut back, 3 bases at V and 1 base at J, with 7 bases in the middle. CDR3 sequence: CATSSGQSYEQYF. The CDR3 bases are TGTGCCACCAGCAGTGGACAGTCCTACGAGCAGTACTTC.

This clone showed up just once. The J gene is TRBJ1-4, the V gene TRBV4-1, with 8 positions matching TRBD1. Germline lookup yields CDR1 MGHRA and CDR2 YSYEKL. CDR3 length equals 16 residues. V dropped 1 base and J dropped 7; count of bases not matched to a gene: 8. The CDR3 here is CASSQVPQGATEKLFF. CDR3 sequence (DNA): TGCGCCAGCAGCCAAGTTCCCCAGGGGGCGACTGAAAAACTGTTTTTT.

The chain recombines TRBV27 with TRBJ2-1; D is unresolved. V gave up 0 bases and J gave up 9 bases, with 12 bases separating them. This CDR3 is 14 amino acids long. Germline CDR1 MNHEY, CDR2 SMNVEV (reference sequence). The DNA for the CDR3 is TGTGCCAGCAGTTTATCGGGGTATCTAGGTGAGCAGTTCTTC. The encoded protein is CASSLSGYLGEQFF.

This clone was detected once. This CDR3 reads CASSPPVLGKSYEQYF. The CDR3 DNA reads TGTGCCAGCAGCCCCCCCGTCCTTGGGAAATCCTACGAGCAGTACTTC. The chain couples TRBV27 to TRBJ2-7; unclear D gene. From germline, CDR1 is MNHEY and CDR2 SMNVEV (reference sequence). Trimming stripped 6 bases from V and 1 base from J, with 19 bases between. The CDR3 loop spans 16 amino acids.

The V call is TRBV14, the J call TRBJ2-7; D gene unclear. This CDR3 has 16 amino acids. Trimming pared 4 bases from V and 6 bases from J, leaving 22 bases between. Germline CDR1 is SGHDN and CDR2 is FVKESK. The CDR3 coding sequence is TGTGCCAGCAGCCTCAACGCTGGCCAGTTAATTCGCGAGCAGTACTTC. Translation: CASSLNAGQLIREQYF. The full variable domain, its missing parts supplied by reference TRBV14 and TRBJ2-7, is EAGVTQFPSHSVIEKGQTVTLRCDPISGHDNLYWYRRVMGKEIKFLLHFVKESKQDESGMPNNRFLAERTGGTYSTLKVQPAELEDSGVYFCASSLNAGQLIREQYFGPGTRLTVT.

This clone was counted between two and nine times. This rearrangement joins TRBV19 to TRBJ1-5; D may be TRBD1 (5 bases). Between the trimmed V and J ends, which lost 7 bases and 1 base, there was a span of 17 bases. Per the germline V gene, CDR1 is LNHDA and CDR2 is SQIVND (reference sequence). The CDR3 sequence is 16 residues long. This CDR3 is CASTPYWGSSNQPQHF. The CDR3 DNA follows: TGTGCCAGTACTCCGTACTGGGGCAGCAGCAATCAGCCCCAGCATTTT.

This clone is a singleton in its sample. The chain has TRBV30 and TRBJ2-7; the D is unclear. CDR3 size: 12 residues. Deletions cut 2 bases from V and 4 bases from J, with 9 bases between. Germline CDR1 GTSNPN, CDR2 SVGIG (reference sequence). This chain's CDR3 is CAWSHTPYEQYF. CDR3 in DNA: TGTGCCTGGAGTCATACACCGTACGAGCAGTACTTC. The entire variable domain, with the rest obtained from reference TRBV30 and TRBJ2-7, is as follows: SQTIHQWPATLVQPVGSPLSLECTVEGTSNPNLYWYRQAAGRGLQLLFYSVGIGQISSEVPQNLSASRPQDRQFILSSKKLLLSDSGFYLCAWSHTPYEQYFGPGTRLTVT.

V and J are TRBV9 and TRBJ1-3, with 11 bases matching TRBD1. The CDR3 runs to 15 residues. Per germline, CDR1 SGDLS and CDR2 YYNGEE. Losses at the gene ends were 3 bases for V and 7 bases for J; bases not matched to a gene: 6. This CDR3 is CASSAPRDRGNTIYF. In DNA form, the CDR3 reads TGTGCCAGCAGCGCCCCTCGGGACAGGGGGAACACCATATATTTT. The entire variable domain, with the rest obtained from reference TRBV9 and TRBJ1-3, is as follows: DSGVTQTPKHLITATGQRVTLRCSPRSGDLSVYWYQQSLDQGLQFLIQYYNGEERAKGNILERFSAQQFPDLHSELNLSSLELGDSALYFCASSAPRDRGNTIYFGEGSWLTVV.

This chain links TRBV7-2 with TRBJ2-7; D possibly corresponds to TRBD2 (6 bases). This CDR3 comprises 15 residues. Between the trimmed V and J ends, which lost 1 base and 7 bases, there was a span of 17 bases. CDR1 and CDR2 (germline): SGHTA, FQGNSA. The CDR3 nucleotides read TGTGCCAGCAGCTTAGGCCCCTGGGGGGTGGTAGAGCAGTACTTC. Residues: CASSLGPWGVVEQYF.

At least ten counts were recorded for this clone. The chain has TRBV27 and TRBJ2-4; 9 positions match TRBD1. The germline V gene has CDR1 MNHEY and CDR2 SMNVEV (reference sequence). Trimming took 5 bases from V and 8 from J; bases not matched to a gene: 10. The CDR3 runs 15 residues. The CDR3 DNA reads TGTGCCAGCAGTGAGACAGGGGGTTTCTTTGACATTCAGTACTTC. It specifies CASSETGGFFDIQYF.

The gene calls are TRBV7-9 and TRBJ2-3; 7 positions match TRBD1. There are 14 residues in the CDR3. J lost 0 bases, V lost 4 bases, and 1 base had no gene match. Germline CDR1 reads SEHNR; CDR2 reads FQNEAQ (reference sequence). Here the CDR3 DNA reads TGTGCCAGCAGCTGGGGACAGAGCACAGATACGCAGTATTTT. Residues: CASSWGQSTDTQYF.

The CDR3 here is CASSPEGGTDTQYF. The CDR3 nucleotides are TGTGCCAGCAGCCCCGAGGGAGGCACAGATACGCAGTATTTT. V usage is TRBV13 and J usage is TRBJ2-3, with D tentatively TRBD2 (5 bases). Germline loops: CDR1 PRHDT, CDR2 FYEKMQ (reference sequence). This CDR3 contains 14 residues. Trimming cost V 5 bases and J 1 base, with 10 bases left between them. The full variable domain, its missing parts supplied by reference TRBV13 and TRBJ2-3, is AAGVIQSPRHLIKEKRETATLKCYPIPRHDTVYWYQQGPGQDPQFLISFYEKMQSDKGSIPDRFSAQQFSDYHSELNMSSLELGDSALYFCASSPEGGTDTQYFGPGTRLTVL.

The chain has TRBV5-6 and TRBJ2-7; D may be TRBD2 (5 bases). V was trimmed by 4 bases and J by 5 bases, leaving 25 bases between them. This CDR3 region has 17 residues. Germline V gene sequence: CDR1 SGHDT, CDR2 YYEEEE. The chain's CDR3 is CASSPHPAEEVPDEQYF. In DNA, the CDR3 is TGTGCCAGCAGCCCCCACCCGGCGGAGGAGGTTCCTGACGAGCAGTACTTC.

This chain links TRBV4-1 with TRBJ2-7, with 14 positions matching TRBD2. The length of the CDR3 is 15 residues. Germline V gene data show CDR1 as MGHRA and CDR2 as YSYEKL. V lost 3 bases, J lost 5 bases, and 3 bases stayed unmatched. CDR3 bases: TGCGCCAGCAGCCACCCGGGACTAGCGGGAGACGAGCAGTACTTC. Its translation is CASSHPGLAGDEQYF.

The CDR3 DNA sequence: TGTGCCAGCAGGCAGACCGGGACAGAGAACTACGAGCAGTACTTC. Translation gives CASRQTGTENYEQYF. V gene TRBV5-6 combines with J gene TRBJ2-7; TRBD1 matches at 7 bases. The CDR3 extends over 15 amino acids. The V gene's germline CDR1 is SGHDT and CDR2 YYEEEE. Trimming took 5 bases from V and 3 from J; bases not matched to a gene: 11.

The rearrangement links TRBV11-2 to TRBJ2-5; D tentatively reads TRBD1 or TRBD2 (5 bases each). TRBJ2-7 matches the DNA end more closely, so the J call is doubtful. The CDR3 has 16 amino acids. Germline V gene sequence: CDR1 SGHAT, CDR2 FQNNGV. The CDR3 bases are TGTGCCAGCAGCCCCCACGGGACCCTTAGCTCCTACGAGCAGTACTTC. This sequence encodes CASSPHGTLSSYEQYF.

This clone was observed once. This chain joins TRBV19 and TRBJ1-3; possible D gene TRBD1, 5 bases. Germline values: CDR1 LNHDA, CDR2 SQIVND (reference sequence). The CDR3 contains 12 residues. Trimming took 9 bases from V and 5 from J, leaving 11 bases between them. The CDR3 here is CASRDGRNTIYF. The CDR3 nucleotides read TGTGCCAGCCGGGACGGACGAAACACCATATATTTT. Variable domain in full (rest from reference TRBV19 and TRBJ1-3): DGGITQSPKYLFRKEGQNVTLSCEQNLNHDAMYWYRQDPGQGLRLIYYSQIVNDFQKGDIAEGYSVSREKKESFPLTVTSAQKNPTAFYLCASRDGRNTIYFGEGSWLTVV.

This clone was recorded once. V gene TRBV21-1 combines with J gene TRBJ2-1; the table's D gene call, TRBD2, was not cross checked with the DNA. TRBV21-1 is a recognized pseudogene. CDR3 length: 16 amino acids. As DNA, the CDR3 is TGTGCCAGCACCAGACTAGCGGGAGGGCCTTGGTATGAGCAGTTCTTC. This encodes CASTRLAGGPWYEQFF.